These 18 T cell receptor beta chains were all obtained from the same sample, sequenced in a study of T cell repertoires in cytomegalovirus infection. TCRdb re-derived calls from the reads in MiXCR, one entry per CDR3 protein. Of a few hundred thousand distinct CDR3 sequences in the sample, 8% to 9.5% are singletons; the top ten hold 4.3%. Specimen: PBMCs. These receptors were collected from a human donor in good health (CMV status not recorded). Some clones in this sample may be carry-over from other donors' samples.

This clonotype was counted ten times or more. The chain couples TRBV7-9 to TRBJ1-3, with D maybe TRBD1 (5 bases). The CDR3 totals 14 residues. Per germline, CDR1 SEHNR and CDR2 FQNEAQ (reference sequence). Trimming pared 3 bases from V and 6 bases from J, leaving 12 bases between. Here the CDR3 reads CASSLVRGENTIYF. CDR3 bases: TGTGCCAGCAGCTTGGTGCGGGGGGAAAACACCATATATTTT.

This clonotype has a count of ten or more. The V and J genes are TRBV28 and TRBJ1-6; D gene uncertain. The CDR3 contains 16 residues. Trimming took off 5 bases at V and 10 bases at J, with 21 bases between the two ends. Germline loops: CDR1 MDHEN, CDR2 SYDVKM. CDR3 DNA sequence: TGTGCCAGCAGTCCCTTACTCCGGACGGGAGGGTCACCCCTCCACTTT. Translation: CASSPLLRTGGSPLHF.

V is TRBV7-3 and J is TRBJ1-1; TRBD1 aligns across 9 bases. V dropped 5 bases and J dropped 11; count of bases not matched to a gene: 9. Per the germline V gene, CDR1 is SGHTA and CDR2 is FQGTGA. CDR3 length: 13 residues. CDR3 residues: CASSGDRGGYAFF. The DNA for the CDR3 is TGTGCCAGCAGCGGAGACAGGGGGGGCTATGCTTTCTTT.

The chain uses TRBV5-4 and TRBJ1-2, with 7 bases identical to TRBD1. Germline CDR1 is SGHNT and CDR2 is YYREEE (reference sequence). The CDR3 is 13 amino acids. The J segment lost 4 bases and the V segment lost 2 bases, leaving 2 bases of the junction unmatched. The CDR3 region has the DNA TGTGCCAGCAGCTTTACAGGGGCCTATGGCTACACCTTC. This encodes CASSFTGAYGYTF.

This clonotype has at least ten counts. The chain uses TRBV27 and TRBJ2-3; D remains ambiguous. V lost 6 bases and J 0 bases, leaving 10 bases between the germline ends. The CDR3 runs to 14 residues. Germline loops: CDR1 MNHEY, CDR2 SMNVEV (reference sequence). The CDR3 bases are TGTGCCAGCAGCCCACCCCAAAGCACAGATACGCAGTATTTT. Translation gives CASSPPQSTDTQYF.

The chain employs TRBV2 and TRBJ2-7; 7 bases line up with TRBD1. Looked up from germline, CDR1 is SNHLY and CDR2 is FYNNEI. The length of the CDR3 is 18 residues. The V segment lost 2 bases and the J segment 3 bases; nucleotides outside the gene matches: 16. The CDR3 here is CASSESLAHNDRDYEQYF. CDR3 nucleotides: TGTGCCAGCAGTGAATCCCTCGCGCATAACGACAGGGACTACGAGCAGTACTTC.

The V and J genes are TRBV18 and TRBJ1-1; D uncertain. This CDR3 has 14 amino acids. Trimming took off 5 bases at V and 3 bases at J, with 13 bases between the two ends. Looked up from germline, CDR1 is KGHSH and CDR2 is LQKENI. The CDR3 DNA reads as TGTGCCAGCTCAACTACAGCTTTGGACACTGAAGCTTTCTTT. This codes for CASSTTALDTEAFF.

This clonotype was seen a few times. The V call is TRBV2, the J call TRBJ2-7; no firm D call. CDR1 and CDR2 from the germline V gene are SNHLY and FYNNEI. The CDR3 consists of 14 residues. V was trimmed by 2 bases and J by 2 bases, leaving 10 bases between them. CDR3 amino acids: CASSERQAPYEQYF. The CDR3 bases are TGTGCCAGCAGTGAAAGGCAGGCGCCCTACGAGCAGTACTTC.

The chain carries TRBV20-1 and TRBJ2-1; D ambiguous. The germline gives CDR1 DFQATT, CDR2 SNEGSKA (reference sequence). The CDR3 totals 11 residues. V lost 3 bases, J lost 12 bases, and 12 bases lay in between. The CDR3 loop is CSASVLEVQFF. The CDR3 DNA sequence: TGCAGTGCTAGTGTCCTAGAAGTGCAGTTCTTC.

The rearrangement links TRBV6-1 to TRBJ1-2, with D perhaps matching TRBD1 (5 bases). Trimming stripped 7 bases from V and 8 bases from J, with 17 bases between. CDR1 is MNHNS and CDR2 is SASEGT in the germline V gene. This CDR3 is built from 13 residues. The CDR3 region is CASKGKGVWGYTF. CDR3 in DNA: TGTGCCAGCAAGGGGAAGGGCGTTTGGGGCTACACCTTC.

V and J are TRBV28 and TRBJ1-4; D gene unclear. The CDR3 has 14 residues. Trimming removed 7 bases from V and 5 bases from J, with 14 bases in between. Germline values: CDR1 MDHEN, CDR2 SYDVKM. Here the CDR3 reads CASNREGDNEKLFF. The CDR3 DNA is TGTGCCAGCAACCGGGAGGGCGACAATGAAAAACTGTTTTTT.

V usage is TRBV4-1 and J usage is TRBJ2-7, with D unclear. This CDR3 comprises 15 residues. Germline V gene data show CDR1 as MGHRA and CDR2 as YSYEKL. The V end lost 6 bases, the J end lost 2 bases, and 17 bases lay between the germline ends. CDR3 nucleotides: TGCGCCAGCAGGCGCACCCGGGCCTCTCCCTACGAGCAGTACTTC. This translates into CASRRTRASPYEQYF.

This sequence joins TRBV7-2 and TRBJ1-4; TRBD1 might be the D (5 bases). The CDR3 loop spans 12 amino acids. The V and J ends lost 2 bases and 12 bases respectively, with 10 bases between them. Germline V lookup: CDR1 SGHTA, CDR2 FQGNSA. The CDR3 DNA reads TGTGCCAGCAGCTTATATCTAGGGGAACTGTTTTTT. Translation: CASSLYLGELFF.

This clonotype was counted many times. The chain couples TRBV7-2 to TRBJ2-3, with D unclear. Looked up from germline, CDR1 is SGHTA and CDR2 is FQGNSA. The germline V and J ends were trimmed by 4 bases and 4 bases, with 12 bases remaining between them. This CDR3 region has 14 residues. The chain's CDR3 is CASSSSPVPDTQYF. CDR3 bases: TGTGCCAGCAGCTCCTCTCCGGTCCCAGATACGCAGTATTTT.

This clonotype was counted at least ten times. The chain is built from TRBV28 and TRBJ1-5, with 8 bases that match TRBD1. The V gene end was trimmed by 3 bases and the J gene end by 4 bases; junction bases not matched to a gene: 2. CDR1 and CDR2 (germline): MDHEN, SYDVKM. CDR3 size: 14 residues. CDR3 sequence: CASSLDRVNQPQHF. CDR3 DNA: TGTGCCAGCAGTTTGGACAGGGTAAATCAGCCCCAGCATTTT.

This rearrangement joins TRBV7-2 to TRBJ1-2; D not certain. The germline V gene has CDR1 SGHTA and CDR2 FQGNSA. The CDR3 runs to 11 residues. V was trimmed by 6 bases and J by 8 bases, leaving 10 bases between them. Here the CDR3 DNA reads TGTGCCAGCAGGTTCAGCGGCGGCTACACCTTC. Residues: CASRFSGGYTF.

Ten or more counts support this clonotype. This rearrangement joins TRBV7-2 to TRBJ2-3, with D perhaps TRBD1 or TRBD2 (5 bases each). The germline CDR1 and CDR2 sequences are SGHTA and FQGNSA. CDR3 length: 15 residues. The ends were cut back, 6 bases at V and 6 bases at J, with 19 bases in the middle. The DNA for the CDR3 is TGTGCCAGCAGACGAGACGGGGCCATGGGGGATACGCAGTATTTT. Protein: CASRRDGAMGDTQYF.

The chain carries TRBV6-2 or TRBV6-3 and TRBJ2-7; D possibly corresponds to TRBD1 (5 bases). Germline CDR1 reads MNHEY; CDR2 reads SVGEGT. The V and J ends lost 4 bases and 4 bases respectively, with 20 bases between them. This CDR3 has 16 amino acids. The CDR3 loop reads CASSSLETARRYEQYF. The DNA of the CDR3 is TGTGCCAGCAGTTCACTCGAGACAGCAAGAAGGTACGAGCAGTACTTC.